The 15 T cell receptor beta chains below all came from one sample that was sequenced in a study of blood T cell repertoires in COVID-19. The table came from immunoSEQ multiplex PCR; TCRdb's copy has only in-frame clones and leaves some out. The repertoire holds under 150,000 clones, with around 83% as singletons. Sequencing was done on a sample of PBMCs or T cells enriched from blood (not recorded which). Every receptor here comes from a woman aged 45-60 years who had been exposed to COVID-19.

The chain is built from TRBV27 and TRBJ1-2, with TRBD1 matching over 7 bases. Losses at the gene ends were 5 bases for V and 4 bases for J; bases not matched to a gene: 4. Germline V gives CDR1 MNHEY, CDR2 SMNVEV (reference sequence). This CDR3 contains 13 residues. The CDR3 loop reads CASSITGVYGYTF. The CDR3 bases are TGTGCCAGCAGTATTACAGGGGTCTATGGCTACACCTTC.

The V call is TRBV6-6, the J call TRBJ1-2; 8 bases map to TRBD1. The V and J ends lost 5 bases and 6 bases, in that order; junction bases with no gene match: 8. This CDR3 is 14 amino acids long. The germline V gene has CDR1 MNHNY and CDR2 SVGAGI (reference sequence). Here the CDR3 reads CASSLSGGEDGYTF. The CDR3 coding sequence is TGTGCCAGCAGTCTATCAGGGGGCGAGGATGGCTACACCTTC.

The chain is built from TRBV5-4 and TRBJ1-1; TRBD1 matches 8 bases. CDR1 and CDR2 (germline): SGHNT, YYREEE (reference sequence). The CDR3 spans 16 residues. V shed 4 bases and J 1 base; nucleotides not matched to a gene: 9. The CDR3 nucleotides are TGTGCCAGCAGCGGCTCACACAGGGGGAGGAACACTGAAGCTTTCTTT. It yields the protein CASSGSHRGRNTEAFF.

The chain uses TRBV2 and TRBJ2-7; TRBD1 matches 8 bases. The CDR3 runs 12 residues. Germline CDR1 and CDR2: SNHLY and FYNNEI. The trim removed 3 bases at V and 9 bases at J, leaving 4 bases unmatched. The DNA of the CDR3 is TGTGCCAGCAGTGATGACAGGGGCGGGCAGTACTTC. This codes for CASSDDRGGQYF. Based on the CDR3 plus reference TRBV2 and TRBJ2-7, the full variable domain is EPEVTQTPSHQVTQMGQEVILRCVPISNHLYFYWYRQILGQKVEFLVSFYNNEISEKSEIFDDQFSVERPDGSNFTLKIRSTKLEDSAMYFCASSDDRGGQYFGPGTRLTVT.

This chain uses TRBV12-3 or TRBV12-4 with TRBJ2-2; 8 bases map to TRBD1. The CDR3 spans 13 residues. After removal of 8 bases from V and 1 base from J, the junction contained 0 bases not matched to a gene. The chain's CDR3 is CASGTGNTGELFF. The CDR3 DNA is TGTGCCAGCGGGACAGGGAACACCGGGGAGCTGTTTTTT.

The V call is TRBV19, the J call TRBJ1-3; 7 bases are shared with TRBD1. J was trimmed by 2 bases and V by 7 bases; bases with no gene match: 2. The CDR3 is 13 amino acids. Germline CDR1 reads LNHDA; CDR2 reads SQIVND (reference sequence). The CDR3 protein is CASTDRAGNTIYF. CDR3 DNA sequence: TGTGCCAGTACAGACAGGGCTGGAAACACCATATATTTT.

CDR3 sequence (DNA): TGTGCCAGCAGCCGTGGGGGGTACCAAGAGACCCAGTACTTC. Translating it yields CASSRGGYQETQYF. V is TRBV13 and J is TRBJ2-5; TRBD2 is a possible D gene (6 bases). V lost 5 bases and J lost 0, with 10 bases in between. CDR3 size: 14 residues. The V gene's germline CDR1 is PRHDT and CDR2 FYEKMQ (reference sequence).

The chain combines TRBV24-1 with TRBJ2-5; the D is unclear. Trimming cost V 2 bases and J 1 base, with 10 bases left between them. The length of the CDR3 is 15 residues. Germline loops: CDR1 KGHDR, CDR2 SFDVKD. CDR3 protein: CATSDSHGAQETQYF. Here the CDR3 DNA reads TGTGCCACCAGTGATTCTCACGGAGCCCAAGAGACCCAGTACTTC.

The chain uses TRBV7-9 and TRBJ2-7; perhaps TRBD2 as D (5 bases). CDR3 length: 15 residues. Germline values: CDR1 SEHNR, CDR2 FQNEAQ (reference sequence). Trimming took 0 bases from V and 2 from J, leaving 11 bases between them. This CDR3 is CASSLAPEGPYEQYF. CDR3 coding DNA: TGTGCCAGCAGCTTAGCGCCTGAGGGCCCCTACGAGCAGTACTTC.

There are a few counts of this clone. CDR3 region: CASSRRTGTEAFF. Written as DNA, the CDR3 is TGTGCCAGCAGCCGTCGGACAGGTACTGAAGCTTTCTTT. J is TRBJ1-1 and V is TRBV11-2, with TRBD1 matching 7 bases. J gave up 5 bases and V 5 bases, and 5 bases lay outside the gene matches. The CDR3 contains 13 residues. Germline CDR1 SGHAT, CDR2 FQNNGV.

The rearrangement uses TRBV19 and TRBJ2-3, with D possibly matching TRBD1 (6 bases). The germline V and J ends were trimmed by 6 bases and 4 bases, with 14 bases remaining between them. Germline V gene sequence: CDR1 LNHDA, CDR2 SQIVND (reference sequence). The CDR3 has 14 amino acids. CDR3 sequence reads: CASRLRGNADTQYF. CDR3 sequence (DNA): TGTGCCAGTAGGTTGAGGGGGAACGCAGATACGCAGTATTTT.

The gene calls are TRBV19 and TRBJ2-1; possibly TRBD1 for D (6 bases). Germline V gene sequence: CDR1 LNHDA, CDR2 SQIVND (reference sequence). CDR3 size: 13 residues. The V end was cut by 9 bases, the J end by 0 bases, with 9 bases between. The CDR3 loop is CASSRGSYNEQFF. For the CDR3, the DNA is TGTGCCAGCTCCAGGGGCTCCTACAATGAGCAGTTCTTC.

This clone was observed a single time. V and J are TRBV19 and TRBJ1-4, with D uncertain. The CDR3 loop spans 14 amino acids. Germline V gives CDR1 LNHDA, CDR2 SQIVND (reference sequence). V dropped 5 bases and J dropped 0 bases, with 7 bases sitting between them. This chain's CDR3 is CASSPGTTNEKLFF. CDR3 sequence (DNA): TGTGCCAGTAGTCCCGGGACAACTAATGAAAAACTGTTTTTT.

This clone was detected only once. The chain employs TRBV11-2 and TRBJ2-7; D may be TRBD2 (5 bases). The V gene's germline CDR1 is SGHAT and CDR2 FQNNGV. The V and J ends lost 0 bases and 4 bases respectively, with 13 bases between them. The CDR3 length is 15 residues. CDR3 amino acids: CASSLDGGSRYEQYF. The CDR3 coding sequence is TGTGCCAGCAGCTTAGACGGCGGGTCTAGATACGAGCAGTACTTC.

This chain connects TRBV5-1 to TRBJ2-1; 8 bases fit TRBD2. The CDR3 is 16 residues long. V shed 4 bases and J 0 bases; nucleotides not matched to a gene: 6. Germline V gene lookup returns CDR1 SGHRS and CDR2 YFSETQ. The CDR3 loop reads CASSDGAGGSYNEQFF. DNA of the CDR3: TGCGCCAGCAGCGATGGGGCGGGGGGCTCCTACAATGAGCAGTTCTTC.